This T cell receptor (beta chain) was found in a study of blood T cell repertoires in COVID-19. As for the study in general: The United States, Italy and Spain were the sources of the acute and convalescent COVID-19 samples. T cells, B-cell-depleted T cells, or PBMCs provided the cDNA or gDNA that served as material.

The ends lost 1 base at V and 9 bases at J; junction bases unmatched: 14. The CDR3 loop spans 17 amino acids. Germline values: CDR1 LNHDA, CDR2 SQIVND (reference sequence). Source study methods: Reference gene primers were amplified, and this amplification served to estimate nucleated cell counts. Using immunoSEQ multiplex PCR, the repertoire was profiled, and TCRdb retains in-frame clones only, with some absent. Clone size and the V and J calls come from that table; the DNA yielded D and trimming. The sample holds tens of thousands of clones; 80% to 90% are singletons and the top ten take roughly a tenth.

This sequence joins TRBV19 and TRBJ2-3, with 9 bases lining up with TRBD2. Sequencing input: peripheral blood. The receptor was isolated from a human donor in a cohort sampled during active COVID-19. The CDR3 spells CASSIVEASGTNPTQYF. The CDR3 DNA sequence: TGTGCCAGTAGTATAGTAGAGGCTAGCGGGACTAACCCCACGCAGTATTTT.